The 2 T cell receptor beta chains given below trace back to one sample, sequenced in a study of T cell responses to AZD1222 COVID-19 vaccine. Here immunoSEQ multiplex PCR was the method, and the copy in TCRdb shows in-frame clones only, minus some. The top ten clones hold over 5% of a sample with approximately 110,000 clones, around 85% of them seen once. Sequencing was performed on peripheral blood, taken on day 0 of AZD1222 vaccination. These receptors all come from an adult in good health.

The CDR3 protein is CAVRDPTRGSNQPQHF. In DNA, the CDR3 is TGTGCCGTCCGAGACCCAACCCGAGGCAGCAATCAGCCCCAGCATTTT. The V gene is TRBV2, the J gene TRBJ1-5, with D unclear. This CDR3 is 16 amino acids long. Germline assignment: CDR1 SNHLY and CDR2 FYNNEI. V lost 11 bases, J lost 1 base, and 21 bases lay in between.

The chain recombines TRBV3-1 (or the pseudogene TRBV3-2) with TRBJ1-2; maybe TRBD1 (5 bases). Trimming stripped 2 bases from V and 0 bases from J, with 10 bases between. Germline CDR1 is LGHDT and CDR2 is YNNKEL (reference sequence). This CDR3 has 15 residues. CDR3 coding DNA: TGTGCCAGCAGCCAAATGGGGGGAGCTAACTATGGCTACACCTTC. Translated: CASSQMGGANYGYTF.